This T cell receptor beta chain emerged from a study of T cells in localized non-small cell lung cancer. The study's findings and limits: Only one tumor region went through sequencing, so heterogeneity may still be there.

CDR3 length: 15 residues. Trimming took off 2 bases at V and 0 bases at J, with 8 bases between the two ends. From germline, CDR1 is SGHTA and CDR2 FQGNSA. A remark on this clone: Its target is unknown.

Produced via immunoSEQ multiplex PCR; TCRdb's table is partial and in-frame only. The data show roughly 24,000 clones, 85% to 95% seen once. The clonotype was recovered from a female donor at least 60 years old with stage II squamous cell lung carcinoma. Here the sequenced sample was peripheral blood, taken before any cancer treatment. The chain joins TRBV7-2 to TRBJ1-5; no clear D gene. In DNA, the CDR3 is TGTGCCAGCAGCTTAAGTCAGCTTAGCAATCAGCCCCAGCATTTT. Residues: CASSLSQLSNQPQHF.